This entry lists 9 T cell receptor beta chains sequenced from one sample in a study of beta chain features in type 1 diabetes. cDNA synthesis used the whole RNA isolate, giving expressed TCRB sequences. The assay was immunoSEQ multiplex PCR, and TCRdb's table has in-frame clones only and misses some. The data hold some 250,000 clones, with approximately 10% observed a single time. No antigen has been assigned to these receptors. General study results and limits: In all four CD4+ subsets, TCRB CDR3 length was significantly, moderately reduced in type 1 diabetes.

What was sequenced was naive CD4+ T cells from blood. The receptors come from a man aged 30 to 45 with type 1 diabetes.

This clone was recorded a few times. CDR3 loop: CASSLRFERGFEQFF. CDR3 DNA sequence: TGCGCCAGCAGCCTCCGTTTTGAGCGGGGTTTTGAGCAGTTCTTC. The chain recombines TRBV4-3 with TRBJ2-1; 7 bases line up with TRBD2. This CDR3 has 15 residues. Per germline, CDR1 LGHNA and CDR2 YSLEER. Trimming cost V 4 bases and J 9 bases; bases outside gene matches: 12.

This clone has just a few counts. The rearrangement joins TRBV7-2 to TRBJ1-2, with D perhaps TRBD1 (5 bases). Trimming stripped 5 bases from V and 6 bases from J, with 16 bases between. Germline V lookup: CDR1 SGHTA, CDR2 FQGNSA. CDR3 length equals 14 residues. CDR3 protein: CASSPGTRRNGYTF. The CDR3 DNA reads TGTGCCAGCAGCCCCGGGACTCGCAGGAATGGCTACACCTTC.

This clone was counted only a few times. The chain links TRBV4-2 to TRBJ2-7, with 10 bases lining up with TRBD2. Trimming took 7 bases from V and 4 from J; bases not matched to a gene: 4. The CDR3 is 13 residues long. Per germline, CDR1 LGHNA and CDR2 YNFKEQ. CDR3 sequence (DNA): TGTGCCAGCACTAGCGGGGGAACGTACGAGCAGTACTTC. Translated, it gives CASTSGGTYEQYF.

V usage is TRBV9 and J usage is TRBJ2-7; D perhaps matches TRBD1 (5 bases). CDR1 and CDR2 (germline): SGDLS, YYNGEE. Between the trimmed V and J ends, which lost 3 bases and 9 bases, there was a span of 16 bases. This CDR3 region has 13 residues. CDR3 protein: CASSEGAEVGQYF. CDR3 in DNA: TGTGCCAGCAGCGAAGGGGCTGAGGTGGGGCAGTACTTC.

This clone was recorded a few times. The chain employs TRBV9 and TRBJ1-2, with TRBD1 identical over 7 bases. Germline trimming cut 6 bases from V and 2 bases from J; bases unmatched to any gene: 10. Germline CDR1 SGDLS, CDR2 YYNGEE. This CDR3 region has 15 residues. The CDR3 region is CASNRQGRGNYGYTF. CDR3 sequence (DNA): TGTGCCAGCAACCGACAGGGACGGGGGAACTATGGCTACACCTTC.

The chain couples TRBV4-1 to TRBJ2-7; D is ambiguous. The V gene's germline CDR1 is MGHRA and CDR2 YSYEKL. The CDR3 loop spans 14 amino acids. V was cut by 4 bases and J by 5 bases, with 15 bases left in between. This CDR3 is CASSRGWANNEQYF. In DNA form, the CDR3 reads TGCGCCAGCAGCCGTGGATGGGCGAACAACGAGCAGTACTTC.

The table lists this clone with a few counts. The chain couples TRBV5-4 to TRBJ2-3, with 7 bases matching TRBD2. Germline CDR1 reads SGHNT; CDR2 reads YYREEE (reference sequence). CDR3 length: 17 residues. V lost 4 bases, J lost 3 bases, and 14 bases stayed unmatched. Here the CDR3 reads CASSPSASGEGTDTQYF. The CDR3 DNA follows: TGTGCCAGCAGCCCTTCGGCCAGCGGGGAAGGGACAGATACGCAGTATTTT.

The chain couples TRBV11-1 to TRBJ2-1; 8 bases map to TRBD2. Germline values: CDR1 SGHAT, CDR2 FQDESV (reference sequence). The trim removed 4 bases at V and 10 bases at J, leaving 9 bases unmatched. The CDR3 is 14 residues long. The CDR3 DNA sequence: TGTGCCAGCAGCTCTCCCGGGACTAGGTACGAGCAGTTCTTC. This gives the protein CASSSPGTRYEQFF.

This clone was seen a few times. The CDR3 DNA follows: TGTGCCAGTAGTATAGGTTCACAGGGGGCCTACACCGGGGAGCTGTTTTTT. Its translation: CASSIGSQGAYTGELFF. The chain employs TRBV19 and TRBJ2-2, with 9 positions matching TRBD1. Trimming took 1 base from V and 3 from J; bases not matched to a gene: 6. The CDR3 has 17 amino acids. The germline V gene has CDR1 LNHDA and CDR2 SQIVND (reference sequence).